These 10 T cell receptor beta chains share one sample of origin, sequenced in a study of blood T cell repertoires in COVID-19. Profiling relied on immunoSEQ multiplex PCR, and the TCRdb table lists in-frame clones only, not all of them. Here the sample spans 150,000 to 200,000 clones, about nine tenths being singletons. Material: PBMCs or T cells enriched from blood (not recorded which). The receptors originated from a woman between 18 and 29 years old who had recovered from COVID-19.

The chain carries TRBV7-6 and TRBJ2-7; the match to TRBD1 covers 8 bases. J lost 7 bases, V lost 0 bases, and 17 bases had no gene match. CDR3 length: 18 residues. The germline V gene has CDR1 SGHVS and CDR2 FNYEAQ. In nucleotides, the CDR3 is TGTGCCAGCAGCTTAGCGGGAGCATCCGGACAGGGTGCGCGGGAGCAGTACTTC. Translating it yields CASSLAGASGQGAREQYF.

The chain carries TRBV19 and TRBJ2-3; 7 nucleotides align to TRBD1. The CDR3 has 15 amino acids. Germline assignment: CDR1 LNHDA and CDR2 SQIVND (reference sequence). Losses at the gene ends were 4 bases for V and 1 base for J; bases not matched to a gene: 5. This CDR3 reads CASSTQGVGTDTQYF. CDR3 DNA: TGTGCCAGTAGTACCCAGGGGGTAGGCACAGATACGCAGTATTTT.

This sequence joins TRBV7-9 and TRBJ1-2, with TRBD1 matching 10 bases. In germline, CDR1 is SEHNR, CDR2 FQNEAQ (reference sequence). The CDR3 covers 16 residues. V lost 5 bases to trimming and J lost 2 bases; unmatched junction nucleotides: 8. The CDR3 spells CASSPQTGGHNYGYTF. The CDR3 DNA reads TGTGCCAGCAGCCCTCAGACAGGGGGCCACAACTATGGCTACACCTTC.

The V gene is TRBV20-1, the J gene TRBJ1-2; 11 positions agree with TRBD1. The CDR3 is made up of 14 amino acids. Germline CDR1 DFQATT, CDR2 SNEGSKA (reference sequence). Trimming cost V 3 bases and J 3 bases; bases outside gene matches: 3. In nucleotides, the CDR3 is TGCAGTGCTAGTGGGACAGGGGGAGACTATGGCTACACCTTC. It is translated as CSASGTGGDYGYTF.

The rearrangement uses TRBV30 and TRBJ2-7, with TRBD1 matching 8 bases. Trimming at V came to 2 bases and at J to 6 bases, leaving 6 bases not matched to a gene. The V gene's germline CDR1 is GTSNPN and CDR2 SVGIG (reference sequence). CDR3 size: 13 residues. In nucleotides, the CDR3 is TGTGCCTGGAGTACGACAGGGGTTGGCGAGCAGTACTTC. Translating it yields CAWSTTGVGEQYF.

V is TRBV4-3 and J is TRBJ2-5; D is possibly TRBD2 (6 bases). Germline V CDR1 and CDR2: LGHNA, YSLEER. Trimming cost V 0 bases and J 1 base, with 12 bases left between them. This CDR3 contains 16 residues. The CDR3 spells CASSQDRGRGQETQYF. The CDR3 DNA is TGCGCCAGCAGCCAAGATAGAGGGCGGGGCCAAGAGACCCAGTACTTC.

The genes are TRBV29-1 and TRBJ2-1, with 10 nucleotides matching TRBD1. The germline V gene has CDR1 SQVTM and CDR2 ANQGSEA. This CDR3 has 16 amino acids. Unmatched junction bases numbered 5, after V lost 3 bases and J lost 0 bases. The CDR3 coding sequence is TGCAGCGTTGATGGACAGGGGGTCTACTCCTACAATGAGCAGTTCTTC. It yields the protein CSVDGQGVYSYNEQFF.

This rearrangement joins TRBV6-5 to TRBJ2-7; D is possibly TRBD2 (6 bases). This CDR3 contains 15 residues. With 6 bases removed from V and 0 bases from J, the gap between germline ends came to 15 bases. CDR1 MNHEY and CDR2 SVGAGI come from the germline V gene. CDR3: CASRKRGDISYEQYF. CDR3 DNA sequence: TGTGCCAGCAGGAAACGCGGGGATATCTCCTACGAGCAGTACTTC.

Only a few counts were recorded for this clone. J is TRBJ2-5 and V is TRBV4-1, with D possibly matching TRBD1 (6 bases). Looked up from germline, CDR1 is MGHRA and CDR2 is YSYEKL. This CDR3 is 14 amino acids long. Trimming cost V 0 bases and J 4 bases, with 9 bases left between them. The CDR3 protein is CASSQDPGAETQYF. The CDR3 nucleotides are TGCGCCAGCAGCCAAGATCCAGGGGCAGAGACCCAGTACTTC.

The rearrangement uses TRBV7-2 and TRBJ2-1; 10 positions agree with TRBD2. Trimming removed 2 bases from V and 0 bases from J; junction bases left unmatched: 4. The CDR3 sequence is 17 residues long. Germline V gives CDR1 SGHTA, CDR2 FQGNSA. The chain's CDR3 is CASSLRSSGSSYNEQFF. The CDR3 DNA reads TGTGCCAGCAGCTTACGATCTAGCGGGAGCTCCTACAATGAGCAGTTCTTC.